Described below is a single T cell receptor beta chain sequence and its context. Antigen: not known. CDR1 is SGDLS, CDR2 YYNGEE, per germline. The CDR3 loop spans 12 amino acids. V shed 4 bases and J shed 6 bases, with 7 bases lying between them. Patients were ineligible given autoimmune disease history or systemic immunosuppression. This sample was included in a study of OX40 agonist ivuxolimab in advanced cancers. Overall study: The patients received agonistic anti-OX40 (CD134) antibody ivuxolimab.

TCRdb's copy holds only in-frame clones and misses some; the assay was immunoSEQ multiplex PCR. Of tens of thousands of clones in the sample, 70% to 90% were seen once. Points from the study as a whole: The mean number of expanded clones was higher in CD8+ T cells than in CD4+. Among the lowest peripheral clonal expansion occurred in 0.1-3.0 mg/kg partial responders.

The genes are TRBV9 and TRBJ2-2; unclear D gene. Sequencing was performed on CD4+ or CD8+ T cells sorted from blood, taken in a trial of the OX40 agonist ivuxolimab. This receptor was obtained from an adult with an advanced solid tumor such as melanoma, head and neck, liver or kidney cancer. Here the CDR3 DNA reads TGTGCCAGCAGCCCCCCCGCCGGGGAGCTGTTTTTT. It is translated as CASSPPAGELFF.